This entry features one T cell receptor beta chain sequence. What it recognizes is unknown. This CDR3 has 12 amino acids. Trimming removed 5 bases from V and 5 bases from J; junction bases left unmatched: 2. Germline CDR1 is MDHEN and CDR2 is SYDVKM. The entry originates in a study of shared clonotypes between healthy human individuals. TCRdb keeps only in-frame clones here, not all; method: immunoSEQ multiplex PCR. The sample has fewer than 600,000 clones; around 77% are singletons. Study results and caveats: Investigators expected sequencing depth to affect clonotype sharing among donors.

The chain employs TRBV28 and TRBJ1-2; 7 nucleotides align to TRBD1. The sequenced sample was PBMCs. The sequence derives from a woman aged 40 to 50 in good health. Some clones in this sample may be carry-over from other donors' samples. DNA of the CDR3: TGTGCCAGCAGTGACAGGGTGTATGGCTACACCTTC. Encoded protein: CASSDRVYGYTF.